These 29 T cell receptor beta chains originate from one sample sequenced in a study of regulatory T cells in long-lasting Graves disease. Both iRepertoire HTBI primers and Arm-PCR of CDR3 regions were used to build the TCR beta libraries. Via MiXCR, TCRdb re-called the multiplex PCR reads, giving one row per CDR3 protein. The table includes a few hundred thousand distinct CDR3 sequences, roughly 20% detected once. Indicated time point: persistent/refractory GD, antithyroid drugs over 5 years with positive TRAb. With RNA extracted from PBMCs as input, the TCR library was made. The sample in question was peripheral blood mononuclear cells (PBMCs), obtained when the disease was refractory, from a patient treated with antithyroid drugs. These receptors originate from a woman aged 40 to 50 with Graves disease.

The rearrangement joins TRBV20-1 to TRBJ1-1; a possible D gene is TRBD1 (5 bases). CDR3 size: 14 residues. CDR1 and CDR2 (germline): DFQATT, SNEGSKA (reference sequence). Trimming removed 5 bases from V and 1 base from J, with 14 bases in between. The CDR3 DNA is TGCAGTGCTCGGGACTTCTTCAGGAACACTGAAGCTTTCTTT. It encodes CSARDFFRNTEAFF.

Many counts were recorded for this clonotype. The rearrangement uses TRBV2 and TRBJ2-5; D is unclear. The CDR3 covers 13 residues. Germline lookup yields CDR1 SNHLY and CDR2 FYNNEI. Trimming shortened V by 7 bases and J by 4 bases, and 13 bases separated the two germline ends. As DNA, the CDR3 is TGTGCCAGCATACAATCGGGTGGAGAGACCCAGTACTTC. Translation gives CASIQSGGETQYF.

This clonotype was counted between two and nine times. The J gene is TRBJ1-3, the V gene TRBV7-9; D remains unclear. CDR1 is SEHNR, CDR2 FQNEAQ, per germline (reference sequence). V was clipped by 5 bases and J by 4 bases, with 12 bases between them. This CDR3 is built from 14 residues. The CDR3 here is CASSQDILGNTIYF. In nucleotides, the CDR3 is TGTGCCAGCAGCCAAGACATCCTAGGAAACACCATATATTTT.

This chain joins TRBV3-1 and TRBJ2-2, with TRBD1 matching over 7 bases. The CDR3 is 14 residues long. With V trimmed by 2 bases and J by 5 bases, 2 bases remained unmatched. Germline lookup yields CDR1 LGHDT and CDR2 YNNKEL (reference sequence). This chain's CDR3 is CASSQLQGTGELFF. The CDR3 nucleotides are TGTGCCAGCAGCCAACTACAGGGGACCGGGGAGCTGTTTTTT.

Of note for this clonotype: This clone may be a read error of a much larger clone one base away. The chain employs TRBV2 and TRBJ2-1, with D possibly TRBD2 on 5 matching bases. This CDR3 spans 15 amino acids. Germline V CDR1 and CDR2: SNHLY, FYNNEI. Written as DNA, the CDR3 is TGTGCCGGCAGTGAAGCGGCGGCTAATATGAATGAGCAGTTCTTC. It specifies CAGSEAAANMNEQFF.

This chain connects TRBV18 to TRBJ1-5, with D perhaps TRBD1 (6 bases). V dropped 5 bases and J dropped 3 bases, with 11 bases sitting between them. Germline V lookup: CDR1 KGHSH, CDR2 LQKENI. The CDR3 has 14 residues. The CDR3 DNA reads TGTGCCAGCTCAATCCAGGGGTCCAATCAGCCCCAGCATTTT. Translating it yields CASSIQGSNQPQHF. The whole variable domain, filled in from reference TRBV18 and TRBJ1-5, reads NAGVMQNPRHLVRRRGQEARLRCSPMKGHSHVYWYRQLPEEGLKFMVYLQKENIIDESGMPKERFSAEFPKEGPSILRIQQVVRGDSAAYFCASSIQGSNQPQHFGDGTRLSIL.

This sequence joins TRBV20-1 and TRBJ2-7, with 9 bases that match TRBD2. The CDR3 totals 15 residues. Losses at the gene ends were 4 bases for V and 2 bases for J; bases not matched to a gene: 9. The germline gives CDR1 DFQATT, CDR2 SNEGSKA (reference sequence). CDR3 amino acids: CSATVVAGAAYEQYF. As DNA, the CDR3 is TGCAGTGCTACGGTGGTAGCGGGAGCGGCCTACGAGCAGTACTTC.

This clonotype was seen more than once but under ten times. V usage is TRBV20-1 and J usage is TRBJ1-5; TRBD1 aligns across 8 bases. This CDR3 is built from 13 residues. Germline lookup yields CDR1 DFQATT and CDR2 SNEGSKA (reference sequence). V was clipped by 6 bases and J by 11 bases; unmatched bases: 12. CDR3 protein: CSAPRDRFLTQHF. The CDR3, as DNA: TGCAGTGCCCCCCGGGACAGGTTTTTGACCCAGCATTTT.

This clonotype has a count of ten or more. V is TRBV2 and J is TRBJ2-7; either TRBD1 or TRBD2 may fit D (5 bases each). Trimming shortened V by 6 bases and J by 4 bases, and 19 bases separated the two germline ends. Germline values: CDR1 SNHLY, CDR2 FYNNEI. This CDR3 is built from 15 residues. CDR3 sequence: CASRMGTPVYYEQYF. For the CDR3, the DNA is TGTGCCAGCAGGATGGGGACCCCAGTTTATTACGAGCAGTACTTC.

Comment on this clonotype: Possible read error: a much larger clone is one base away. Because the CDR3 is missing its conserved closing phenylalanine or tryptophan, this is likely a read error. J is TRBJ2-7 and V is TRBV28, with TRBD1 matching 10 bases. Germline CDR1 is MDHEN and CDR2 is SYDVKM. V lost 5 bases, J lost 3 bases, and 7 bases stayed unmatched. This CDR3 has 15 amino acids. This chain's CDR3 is CASSKGGTGVYEQYL. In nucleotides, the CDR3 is TGTGCCAGCAGTAAGGGGGGGACAGGGGTCTACGAGCAGTACCTC.

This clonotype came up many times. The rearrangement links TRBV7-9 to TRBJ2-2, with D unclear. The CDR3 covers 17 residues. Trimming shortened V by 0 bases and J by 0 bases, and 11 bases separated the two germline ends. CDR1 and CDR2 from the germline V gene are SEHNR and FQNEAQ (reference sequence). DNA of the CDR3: TGTGCCAGCAGCTTAGCGCAATCGCGGACGAACACCGGGGAGCTGTTTTTT. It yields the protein CASSLAQSRTNTGELFF. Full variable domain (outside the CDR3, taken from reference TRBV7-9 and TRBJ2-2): DTGVSQNPRHKITKRGQNVTFRCDPISEHNRLYWYRQTLGQGPEFLTYFQNEAQLEKSRLLSDRFSAERPKGSFSTLEIQRTEQGDSAMYLCASSLAQSRTNTGELFFGEGSRLTVL.

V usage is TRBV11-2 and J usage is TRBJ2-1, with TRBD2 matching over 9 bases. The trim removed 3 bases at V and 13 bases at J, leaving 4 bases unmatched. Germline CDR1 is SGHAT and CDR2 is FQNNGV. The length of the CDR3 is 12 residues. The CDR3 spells CASSLAGTSQFF. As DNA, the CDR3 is TGTGCCAGCAGCTTGGCCGGGACTAGCCAGTTCTTC.

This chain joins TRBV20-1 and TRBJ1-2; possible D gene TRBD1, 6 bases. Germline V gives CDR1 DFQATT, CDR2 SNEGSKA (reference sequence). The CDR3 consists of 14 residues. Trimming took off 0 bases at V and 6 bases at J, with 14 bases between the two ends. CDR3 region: CSARDRRGGNGYTF. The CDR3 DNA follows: TGCAGTGCTAGAGACAGACGAGGGGGTAATGGCTACACCTTC.

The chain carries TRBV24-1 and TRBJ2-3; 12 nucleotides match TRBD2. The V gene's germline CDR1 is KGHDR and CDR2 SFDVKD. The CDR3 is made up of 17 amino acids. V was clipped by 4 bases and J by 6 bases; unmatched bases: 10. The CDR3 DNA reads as TGTGCCACCAGTGACCCCCGACTAGCGGGAGCGCCGGATACGCAGTATTTT. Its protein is CATSDPRLAGAPDTQYF.

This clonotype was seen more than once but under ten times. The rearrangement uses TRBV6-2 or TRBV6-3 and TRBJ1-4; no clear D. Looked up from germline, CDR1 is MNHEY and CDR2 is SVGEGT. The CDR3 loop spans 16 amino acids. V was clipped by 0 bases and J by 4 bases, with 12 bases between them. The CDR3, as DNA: TGTGCCAGCAGTTACTCGAGCGGGAACTATAATGAAAAACTGTTTTTT. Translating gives CASSYSSGNYNEKLFF.

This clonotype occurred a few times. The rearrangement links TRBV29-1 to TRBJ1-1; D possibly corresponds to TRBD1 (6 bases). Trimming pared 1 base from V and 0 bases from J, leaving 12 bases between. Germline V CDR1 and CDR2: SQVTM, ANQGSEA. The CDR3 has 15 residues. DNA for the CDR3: TGCAGCGTTGAAGGTCGCGGGACATTGAACACTGAAGCTTTCTTT. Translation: CSVEGRGTLNTEAFF.

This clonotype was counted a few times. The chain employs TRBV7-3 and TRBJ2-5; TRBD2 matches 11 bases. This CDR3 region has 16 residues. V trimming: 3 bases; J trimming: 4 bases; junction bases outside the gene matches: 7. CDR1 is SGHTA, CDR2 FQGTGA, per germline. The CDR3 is CASSFGIAGGGETQYF. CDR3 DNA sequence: TGTGCCAGCAGCTTCGGAATAGCGGGAGGGGGAGAGACCCAGTACTTC.

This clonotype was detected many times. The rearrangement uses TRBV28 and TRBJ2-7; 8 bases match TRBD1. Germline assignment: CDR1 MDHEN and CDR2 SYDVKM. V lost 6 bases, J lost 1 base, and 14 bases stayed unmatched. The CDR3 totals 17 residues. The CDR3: CASRFSTDRGDSYEQYF. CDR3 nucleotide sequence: TGTGCCAGCAGATTCTCGACCGACAGGGGAGATTCCTACGAGCAGTACTTC.

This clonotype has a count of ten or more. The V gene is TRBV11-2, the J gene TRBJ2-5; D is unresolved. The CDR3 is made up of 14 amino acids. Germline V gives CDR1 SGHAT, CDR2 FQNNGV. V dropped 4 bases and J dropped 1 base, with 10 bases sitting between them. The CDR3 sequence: CASSWTDGQETQYF. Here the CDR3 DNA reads TGTGCCAGCAGCTGGACGGACGGCCAAGAGACCCAGTACTTC. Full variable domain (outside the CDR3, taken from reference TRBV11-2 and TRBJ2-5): EAGVAQSPRYKIIEKRQSVAFWCNPISGHATLYWYQQILGQGPKLLIQFQNNGVVDDSQLPKDRFSAERLKGVDSTLKIQPAKLEDSAVYLCASSWTDGQETQYFGPGTRLLVL.

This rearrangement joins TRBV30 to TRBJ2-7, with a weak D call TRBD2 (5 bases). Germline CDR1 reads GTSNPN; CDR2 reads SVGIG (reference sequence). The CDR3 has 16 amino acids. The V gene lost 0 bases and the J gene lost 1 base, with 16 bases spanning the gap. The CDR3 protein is CAWSVWTEDWSYEQYF. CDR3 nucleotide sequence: TGTGCCTGGAGTGTATGGACGGAGGACTGGTCCTACGAGCAGTACTTC. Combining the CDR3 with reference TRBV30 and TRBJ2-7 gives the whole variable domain SQTIHQWPATLVQPVGSPLSLECTVEGTSNPNLYWYRQAAGRGLQLLFYSVGIGQISSEVPQNLSASRPQDRQFILSSKKLLLSDSGFYLCAWSVWTEDWSYEQYFGPGTRLTVT.

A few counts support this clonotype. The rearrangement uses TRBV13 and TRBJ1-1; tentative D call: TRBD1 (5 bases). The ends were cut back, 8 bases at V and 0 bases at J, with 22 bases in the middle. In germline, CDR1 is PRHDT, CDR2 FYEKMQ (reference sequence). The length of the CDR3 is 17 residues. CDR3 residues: CASGMERFRQMNTEAFF. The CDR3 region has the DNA TGTGCCAGCGGGATGGAAAGATTCCGACAGATGAACACTGAAGCTTTCTTT.

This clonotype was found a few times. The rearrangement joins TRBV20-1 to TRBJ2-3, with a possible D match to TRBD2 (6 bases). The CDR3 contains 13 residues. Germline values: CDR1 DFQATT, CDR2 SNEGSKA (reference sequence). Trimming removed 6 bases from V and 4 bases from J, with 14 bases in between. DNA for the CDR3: TGCAGTGCCTCAAGCGGGTTTGCAGATACGCAGTATTTT. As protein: CSASSGFADTQYF.

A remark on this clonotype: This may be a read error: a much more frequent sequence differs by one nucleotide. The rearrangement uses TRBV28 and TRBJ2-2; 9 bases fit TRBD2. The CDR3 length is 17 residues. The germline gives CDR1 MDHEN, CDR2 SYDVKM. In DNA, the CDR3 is TGTGCCGGCAGTTTATGGCGGGAGGGCCTAGACACCGGGGAGCTGTTTTTT. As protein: CAGSLWREGLDTGELFF. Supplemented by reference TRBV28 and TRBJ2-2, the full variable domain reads DVKVTQSSRYLVKRTGEKVFLECVQDMDHENMFWYRQDPGLGLRLIYFSYDVKMKEKGDIPEGYSVSREKKERFSLILESASTNQTSMYLCAGSLWREGLDTGELFFGEGSRLTVL.

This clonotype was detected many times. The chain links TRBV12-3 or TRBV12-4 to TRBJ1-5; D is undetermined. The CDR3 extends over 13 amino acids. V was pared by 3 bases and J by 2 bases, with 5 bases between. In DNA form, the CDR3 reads TGTGCCAGCAGTTTTGAGGGCAATCAGCCCCAGCATTTT. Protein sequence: CASSFEGNQPQHF.

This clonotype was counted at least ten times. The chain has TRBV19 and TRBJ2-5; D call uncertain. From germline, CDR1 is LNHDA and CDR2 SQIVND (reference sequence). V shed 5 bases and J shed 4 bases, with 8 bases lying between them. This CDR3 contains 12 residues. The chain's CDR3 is CASSPEPETQYF. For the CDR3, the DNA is TGTGCCAGTAGTCCAGAACCAGAGACCCAGTACTTC. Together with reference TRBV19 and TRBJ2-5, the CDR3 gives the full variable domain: DGGITQSPKYLFRKEGQNVTLSCEQNLNHDAMYWYRQDPGQGLRLIYYSQIVNDFQKGDIAEGYSVSREKKESFPLTVTSAQKNPTAFYLCASSPEPETQYFGPGTRLLVL.

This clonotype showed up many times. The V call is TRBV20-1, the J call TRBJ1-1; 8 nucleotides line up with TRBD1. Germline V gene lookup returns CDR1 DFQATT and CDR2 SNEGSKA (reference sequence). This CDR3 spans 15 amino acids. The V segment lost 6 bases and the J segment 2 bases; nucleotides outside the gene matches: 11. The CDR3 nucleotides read TGCAGTGCGAGCCGGGACAGGCGCTACAACACTGAAGCTTTCTTT. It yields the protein CSASRDRRYNTEAFF.

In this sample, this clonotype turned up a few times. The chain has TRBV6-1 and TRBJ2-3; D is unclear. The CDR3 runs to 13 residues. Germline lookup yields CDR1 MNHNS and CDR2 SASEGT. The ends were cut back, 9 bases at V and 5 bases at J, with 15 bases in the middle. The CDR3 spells CASRTPGLDTQYF. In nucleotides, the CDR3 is TGTGCCAGTAGAACACCAGGATTAGATACGCAGTATTTT.

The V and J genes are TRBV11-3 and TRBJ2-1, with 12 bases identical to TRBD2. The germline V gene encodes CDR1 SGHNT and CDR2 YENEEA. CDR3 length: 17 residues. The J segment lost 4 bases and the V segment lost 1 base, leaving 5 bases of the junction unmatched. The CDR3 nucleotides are TGTGCCAGCAGCTTAGCTGGGGGACTAGCGGGTTACAATGAGCAGTTCTTC. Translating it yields CASSLAGGLAGYNEQFF. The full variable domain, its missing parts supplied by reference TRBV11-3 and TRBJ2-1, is EAGVVQSPRYKIIEKKQPVAFWCNPISGHNTLYWYLQNLGQGPELLIRYENEEAVDDSQLPKDRFSAERLKGVDSTLKIQPAELGDSAVYLCASSLAGGLAGYNEQFFGPGTRLTVL.

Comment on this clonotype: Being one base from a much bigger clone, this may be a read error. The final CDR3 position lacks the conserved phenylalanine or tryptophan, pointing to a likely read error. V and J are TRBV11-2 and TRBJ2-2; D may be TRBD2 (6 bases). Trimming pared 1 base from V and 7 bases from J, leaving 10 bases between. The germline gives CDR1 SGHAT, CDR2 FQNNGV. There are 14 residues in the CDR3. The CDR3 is CASSLGGESGELFL. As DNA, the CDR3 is TGTGCCAGCAGCTTAGGGGGGGAGAGCGGGGAGCTGTTTTTG.